Included here is one TCR beta chain sequence, with context. Antigen: not known. From germline, CDR1 is LNHNV and CDR2 YYDKDF (reference sequence). Trimming pared 0 bases from V and 1 base from J, leaving 12 bases between. The CDR3 totals 17 residues. Time point denoted: baseline pretreatment blood. Treatment indicated: 15 Gy SBRT to primary tumor, nephrectomy 4 weeks later. Measured with immunoSEQ multiplex PCR; TCRdb has only the in-frame clones, and not every one. The sample has some 100,000 clones; 65% to 85% are singletons. This entry comes from a study of radiation and T cells in renal cell carcinoma. General observations from the study: From baseline, blood top tumor clonotypes peaked at 2 weeks post-radiation.

Here the sequenced sample was blood, taken from a patient whose treatment included radiotherapy and nephrectomy. This TCR came from a man between 60 and 75 years old with renal cell carcinoma. The chain has TRBV15 and TRBJ2-2, with no clear D. The DNA of the CDR3 is TGTGCCACCAGCAGAGATCTCTGGCAGGTGAACACCGGGGAGCTGTTTTTT. It translates to CATSRDLWQVNTGELFF.